These 28 T cell receptor beta chains originate from one sample sequenced in a study of regulatory T cells in long-lasting Graves disease (dated by TCRdb to the early 2020s). Library preparation used multiplex PCR. Reads for this sample came from an Illumina HiSeq 4000. To build TCR beta libraries, CDR3 regions were amplified by Arm-PCR using iRepertoire HTBI primers. Using fastp trimming at Q25 and MiXCR clonotype assembly, TCRdb reanalyzed the public sequencing data and kept in-frame beta chains. Every distinct CDR3 protein forms one entry, paired with its most common genes and DNA. The sample has over 650,000 distinct CDR3 sequences on record, about 30% of them singletons. The ten largest clones add up to 42% of the sample. What this sample's time point label stands for: persistent/refractory GD, antithyroid drugs over 5 years with positive TRAb. For both TCR sequencing and RNA sequencing, RNA was extracted from PBMCs using TRIzol.

The starting material was peripheral blood mononuclear cells (PBMCs), obtained when the disease was refractory, from a patient treated with antithyroid drugs. The receptors stem from a female donor with Graves disease.

V gene TRBV6-1 combines with J gene TRBJ1-1, with a tentative D call TRBD1 (6 bases). V lost 7 bases and J lost 7, with 13 bases in between. Germline-derived CDR1 and CDR2 are MNHNS and SASEGT. The CDR3 is 12 residues long. CDR3 coding DNA: TGTGCCAGCATCCAGGGGCCGGGTGAAGCTTTCTTT. This gives the protein CASIQGPGEAFF.

J is TRBJ1-1 and V is TRBV20-1; a possible D gene is TRBD1 (5 bases). The germline gives CDR1 DFQATT, CDR2 SNEGSKA (reference sequence). Trimming cost V 5 bases and J 3 bases, with 16 bases left between them. The CDR3 has 14 amino acids. The CDR3 sequence: CSADYRSGYTEAFF. The DNA of the CDR3 is TGCAGTGCTGATTACAGGTCGGGGTACACTGAAGCTTTCTTT.

A word on this clonotype: This CDR3 is missing its conserved last phenylalanine or tryptophan, likely due to a read error. The chain employs TRBV11-2 and TRBJ1-4; TRBD1 aligns across 7 bases. The ends lost 5 bases at V and 6 bases at J; junction bases unmatched: 9. CDR3 length: 15 residues. Looked up from germline, CDR1 is SGHAT and CDR2 is FQNNGV. CDR3 amino acids: CASSRTGTAHEKLFS. DNA of the CDR3: TGTGCCAGCAGCCGCACTGGGACAGCCCATGAAAAACTGTTTTCT.

This clonotype was found a few times. V gene TRBV5-1 combines with J gene TRBJ1-2; D gene uncertain. The V gene's germline CDR1 is SGHRS and CDR2 YFSETQ. V was pared by 4 bases and J by 8 bases, with 12 bases between. The CDR3 has 12 amino acids. This chain's CDR3 is CASSNRRSGYTF. CDR3 nucleotide sequence: TGCGCCAGCAGCAACAGACGGTCAGGCTACACCTTC.

The rearrangement links TRBV11-2 to TRBJ1-6; 9 bases agree with TRBD1. The germline CDR1 and CDR2 sequences are SGHAT and FQNNGV. The CDR3 covers 14 residues. The trim removed 4 bases at V and 7 bases at J, leaving 2 bases unmatched. DNA for the CDR3: TGTGCCAGCAGCTGGGACAGGGAAAATTCACCCCTCCACTTT. It is translated as CASSWDRENSPLHF.

The CDR3 region has the DNA TGTGCCAGTCCCCCGGGGCTAGCAGGGCAATACAATGAGCAGTTCTTC. It is translated as CASPPGLAGQYNEQFF. The J gene is TRBJ2-1, the V gene TRBV6-1; the D gene could be TRBD1 or TRBD2 (5 bases each). Trimming stripped 9 bases from V and 4 bases from J, with 22 bases between. Germline loops: CDR1 MNHNS, CDR2 SASEGT. The CDR3 totals 16 residues.

The chain uses TRBV16 and TRBJ2-7, with D perhaps matching TRBD1 or TRBD2 (5 bases each). V shed 6 bases and J shed 2 bases, with 14 bases lying between them. Germline CDR1 KGHSY, CDR2 FQNENV. This CDR3 has 14 amino acids. CDR3 in amino acids: CASSGGWQTYEQYF. DNA for the CDR3: TGTGCCAGCAGTGGGGGTTGGCAAACCTACGAGCAGTACTTC.

This CDR3 is CSVEPTAGGNTIYF. The CDR3 DNA is TGCAGCGTTGAACCAACGGCGGGAGGAAACACCATATATTTT. The rearrangement joins TRBV29-1 to TRBJ1-3; unclear D gene. There are 14 residues in the CDR3. Germline CDR1 SQVTM, CDR2 ANQGSEA. V was cut by 2 bases and J by 4 bases, with 12 bases left in between.

This clonotype was seen repeatedly, ten times or more. The V call is TRBV28, the J call TRBJ1-4, with TRBD1 as a possible D gene (5 bases). Trimming left V 3 bases short and J 7 bases short, with 12 bases between. This CDR3 is 14 amino acids long. Looked up from germline, CDR1 is MDHEN and CDR2 is SYDVKM. Written as DNA, the CDR3 is TGTGCCAGCAGTTTGGCCAGGGCAGGTGAAAAACTGTTTTTT. Translating gives CASSLARAGEKLFF.

The CDR3 DNA is TGTGCCAGCAGCTTACGAGCATTGGACACTGAAGCTTTCTTT. The encoded protein is CASSLRALDTEAFF. The chain joins TRBV7-9 to TRBJ1-1; unclear D gene. The length of the CDR3 is 14 residues. Germline V CDR1 and CDR2: SEHNR, FQNEAQ (reference sequence). V lost 2 bases and J lost 3, with 10 bases in between. The full variable domain, its missing parts supplied by reference TRBV7-9 and TRBJ1-1, is DTGVSQNPRHKITKRGQNVTFRCDPISEHNRLYWYRQTLGQGPEFLTYFQNEAQLEKSRLLSDRFSAERPKGSFSTLEIQRTEQGDSAMYLCASSLRALDTEAFFGQGTRLTVV.

Note on this clonotype: The junction does not match germline at one end; this may be a read error. This chain uses TRBV7-9 with TRBJ1-5; 11 bases are a match to TRBD1. The CDR3 contains 17 residues. The germline CDR1 and CDR2 sequences are SEHNR and FQNEAQ (reference sequence). The CDR3 is CASSSGTGGVSDQPQHF. The CDR3 region has the DNA TGTGCCAGCAGCTCCGGGACAGGGGGTGTTAGCGATCAGCCCCAGCATTTT.

On this clonotype: It may be a read error: a sequence one base away is much more abundant. The chain couples TRBV5-5 to TRBJ1-1, with TRBD1 as a possible D gene (5 bases). Germline assignment: CDR1 SGHKS and CDR2 YYEKEE (reference sequence). The length of the CDR3 is 15 residues. The CDR3 DNA reads TGTACCAGCAGCTTACGACAGTCCCATCAAGATGAAGCTTTCTTT. Its protein is CTSSLRQSHQDEAFF.

CDR3 nucleotide sequence: TGTGCCAGCAGCCAAGGGCCTAGCGGTGGGAGAGATACGCAGTATTTT. It translates to CASSQGPSGGRDTQYF. The rearrangement links TRBV3-1 to TRBJ2-3; TRBD2 matches at 7 bases. Unmatched junction bases numbered 9, after V lost 1 base and J lost 5 bases. The germline CDR1 and CDR2 sequences are LGHDT and YNNKEL (reference sequence). The CDR3 is made up of 16 amino acids.

This clonotype was recorded many times. The chain recombines TRBV12-3 or TRBV12-4 with TRBJ1-6; D unresolved. V gave up 0 bases and J gave up 7 bases, with 4 bases separating them. CDR3 length: 13 amino acids. The chain's CDR3 is CASSLAPNSPLHF. CDR3 sequence (DNA): TGTGCCAGCAGTTTAGCTCCCAATTCACCCCTCCACTTT.

This clonotype was seen repeatedly, ten times or more. V usage is TRBV3-1 and J usage is TRBJ2-5, with 7 bases lining up with TRBD2. Unmatched junction bases numbered 3, after V lost 1 base and J lost 4 bases. This CDR3 has 14 amino acids. Germline CDR1 LGHDT, CDR2 YNNKEL (reference sequence). DNA for the CDR3: TGTGCCAGCAGCCAAGGGGAGGGAACAGAGACCCAGTACTTC. Its protein product is CASSQGEGTETQYF.

This clonotype has a handful of counts. The V and J genes are TRBV10-1 and TRBJ2-5, with 12 positions matching TRBD2. Germline lookup yields CDR1 WNHNN and CDR2 SYGVQD (reference sequence). With 6 bases clipped from V and 5 bases from J, the junction kept 10 bases outside the gene matches. This CDR3 has 16 amino acids. Here the CDR3 reads CASSPTSGSLMETQYF. The CDR3 DNA sequence: TGCGCCAGCAGCCCGACTAGCGGGAGTCTTATGGAGACCCAGTACTTC.

As regards this clonotype: One junction end disagrees with the germline gene, perhaps due to a read error. The V call is TRBV12-5, the J call TRBJ2-4, with D tentatively TRBD1 or TRBD2 (5 bases each). The V gene's germline CDR1 is LGHNT and CDR2 FRNRAP. The CDR3 length is 11 residues. This chain's CDR3 is CASGLVGTLFF. The CDR3 nucleotides are TGTGCTAGTGGTTTGGTTGGGACGCTGTTCTTC.

The chain is built from TRBV4-2 and TRBJ1-4; 7 bases align to TRBD1. CDR1 LGHNA and CDR2 YNFKEQ come from the germline V gene. This CDR3 is 16 amino acids long. Trimming at V came to 0 bases and at J to 5 bases, leaving 6 bases not matched to a gene. The CDR3 here is CASSQEGQTGNEKLFF. For the CDR3, the DNA is TGTGCCAGCAGCCAAGAGGGACAGACGGGCAATGAAAAACTGTTTTTT.

This clonotype was observed a handful of times. The V and J genes are TRBV27 and TRBJ1-1; TRBD1 agrees at 9 bases. With 3 bases clipped from V and 1 base from J, the junction kept 6 bases outside the gene matches. Germline CDR1 is MNHEY and CDR2 is SMNVEV (reference sequence). There are 16 residues in the CDR3. The CDR3 here is CASSLDRGLSNTEAFF. CDR3 bases: TGTGCCAGCAGTTTGGACAGGGGATTGTCGAACACTGAAGCTTTCTTT.

The chain uses TRBV4-1 and TRBJ2-1, with 11 bases that match TRBD2. This CDR3 has 17 residues. Trimming at V came to 1 base and at J to 7 bases, leaving 9 bases not matched to a gene. In germline, CDR1 is MGHRA, CDR2 YSYEKL. As DNA, the CDR3 is TGCGCCAGCAGCCAAGTAGCCGGTAGACTAGCGGGAAATGAGCAGTTCTTC. Its protein product is CASSQVAGRLAGNEQFF.

The chain uses TRBV6-1 and TRBJ2-7, with TRBD2 matching 11 bases. Germline assignment: CDR1 MNHNS and CDR2 SASEGT. Trimming cost V 6 bases and J 0 bases; bases outside gene matches: 19. The CDR3 runs 20 residues. The chain's CDR3 is CASSGKGLAGGVVSSYEQYF. The CDR3 nucleotides read TGTGCCAGCAGCGGAAAGGGCCTAGCGGGAGGCGTCGTGAGCTCCTACGAGCAGTACTTC.

In its sample, this clonotype was seen a few times. The chain links TRBV9 to TRBJ1-2; maybe TRBD1 (5 bases). The CDR3 length is 14 residues. V was pared by 3 bases and J by 4 bases, with 13 bases between. The germline gives CDR1 SGDLS, CDR2 YYNGEE. The CDR3 is CASSASDSFYGYTF. Written as DNA, the CDR3 is TGTGCCAGCAGCGCATCAGACAGCTTCTATGGCTACACCTTC.

This clonotype was detected ten times or more. The V gene is TRBV11-2, the J gene TRBJ1-2; tentatively, D is TRBD1 (6 bases). From germline, CDR1 is SGHAT and CDR2 FQNNGV. The V end was cut by 3 bases, the J end by 4 bases, with 15 bases between. This CDR3 is built from 15 residues. Here the CDR3 DNA reads TGTGCCAGCAGCTTGGGGGACGGGGGCAGCTATGGCTACACCTTC. Translation: CASSLGDGGSYGYTF.

The CDR3 bases are TGTGCCAGCAGTGAACCTCCGGACCATGGCTACACCTTC. Its translation is CASSEPPDHGYTF. This chain links TRBV6-1 with TRBJ1-2; D call uncertain. Trimming removed 2 bases at V and 6 bases at J, with 10 bases between. The CDR3 runs 13 residues. Germline V CDR1 and CDR2: MNHNS, SASEGT.

The V call is TRBV11-2, the J call TRBJ1-2; tentative D call: TRBD1 (6 bases). Trimming took 1 base from V and 5 from J, leaving 17 bases between them. The CDR3 totals 16 residues. Germline CDR1 is SGHAT and CDR2 is FQNNGV. The CDR3 nucleotides are TGTGCCAGCAGCTTAGCGGCAGGGGCACCCCCTTATGGCTACACCTTC. This sequence encodes CASSLAAGAPPYGYTF.

This clonotype showed up just a few times. The chain links TRBV12-3 or TRBV12-4 to TRBJ1-2, with 7 bases aligning to TRBD1. Trimming cost V 6 bases and J 4 bases; bases outside gene matches: 8. CDR3 size: 14 residues. The CDR3 region is CASRQQGWVYGYTF. Here the CDR3 DNA reads TGTGCCAGCAGGCAACAGGGGTGGGTCTATGGCTACACCTTC.

In its sample, this clonotype was seen many times. The J gene is TRBJ1-2, the V gene TRBV29-1, with D maybe TRBD1 (5 bases). Germline CDR1 is SQVTM and CDR2 is ANQGSEA. CDR3 length: 14 amino acids. V gave up 3 bases and J gave up 0 bases, with 11 bases separating them. The DNA for the CDR3 is TGCAGCGTTGAGGAAAGGGACTCTAACTATGGCTACACCTTC. Translating it yields CSVEERDSNYGYTF.

This clonotype has just a few counts. The gene calls are TRBV6-1 and TRBJ2-7, with a possible D match to TRBD1 (6 bases). This CDR3 spans 13 amino acids. The V gene lost 3 bases and the J gene lost 2 bases, with 8 bases spanning the gap. In germline, CDR1 is MNHNS, CDR2 SASEGT. CDR3 sequence reads: CASSEDRTYEQYF. Here the CDR3 DNA reads TGTGCCAGCAGTGAGGACAGAACCTACGAGCAGTACTTC.